Detailed here is one TCR beta chain. Its antigen is not known. TCRdb itself ran the RT-PCR reads through MiXCR, one entry per CDR3 protein. The repertoire holds a few hundred thousand distinct CDR3 sequences, with about 12% as singletons. The entry originates in a study of response to subunit inactivated influenza vaccine. The germline V and J ends were trimmed by 7 bases and 0 bases, with 12 bases remaining between them. The CDR3 totals 13 residues. Per germline, CDR1 DFQATT and CDR2 SNEGSKA (reference sequence). Findings and caveats of the study: Authors proposed each seasonal influenza vaccination draws in few new T cells.

The chain recombines TRBV20-1 with TRBJ1-1; D is ambiguous. The sequence was obtained from a man aged 50-60 years who received an inactivated influenza vaccine. Sequenced here: non-naive T cells sorted from PBMCs, sampled 14 to 15 days before vaccination. The CDR3 region is CSVNGRLNTEAFF. As DNA, the CDR3 is TGCAGTGTTAATGGACGGTTGAACACTGAAGCTTTCTTT.